These 23 T cell receptor beta chains share one sample of origin, sequenced in a study of cytomegalovirus exposure and HLA in healthy donors (dated 2017 in TCRdb). Libraries were built with the immunoSEQ multiplex PCR assay. A mixture of 60 forward primers for TCR Vbeta segments and 13 reverse primers for TCR Jbeta segments was used in the multiplex PCR. TCRdb provides this immuneACCESS table in a form limited to in-frame rearrangements. Some clones are lacking; in checked studies, under half of them reflect an unresolved V gene, and why the rest are absent is not known. Here the sample has around 210,000 clones; around 83% occur a single time. About 0.22% of the sample goes to the ten largest clones. The sequenced material came from PBMCs. These TCRs come from a girl aged 2 to 9 in good health and CMV-seronegative.

The V and J genes are TRBV11-2 and TRBJ2-7; D unclear. The V end lost 2 bases, the J end lost 7 bases, and 9 bases lay between the germline ends. This CDR3 is built from 12 residues. Germline V gene lookup returns CDR1 SGHAT and CDR2 FQNNGV. The CDR3 bases are TGTGCCAGCAGCTTAAGCGTAGGTGAGCAGTACTTC. Translation: CASSLSVGEQYF.

This clone has just one count. The chain employs TRBV5-4 and TRBJ2-7; the D gene is possibly TRBD2 (6 bases). Germline V CDR1 and CDR2: SGHNT, YYREEE (reference sequence). V lost 5 bases and J 0 bases, leaving 12 bases between the germline ends. There are 14 residues in the CDR3. CDR3: CASRGDLYSYEQYF. The CDR3 DNA is TGTGCCAGCAGGGGGGACTTGTACTCCTACGAGCAGTACTTC.

The chain uses TRBV6-1 and TRBJ1-1; no clear D gene. CDR1 MNHNS and CDR2 SASEGT come from the germline V gene. V was pared by 3 bases and J by 3 bases, with 11 bases between. This CDR3 spans 14 amino acids. CDR3 in amino acids: CASSELGQYTEAFF. The CDR3 DNA follows: TGTGCCAGCAGTGAGCTTGGGCAGTACACTGAAGCTTTCTTT.

Comment on this clone: A read error may account for a junction end that differs from germline. V usage is TRBV4-2 and J usage is TRBJ2-2; the D gene is possibly TRBD2 (6 bases). This CDR3 contains 16 residues. Germline CDR1 LGHNA, CDR2 YNFKEQ. The CDR3 DNA is TGTGCCAGCAGCCAAGATCGTACTAGCCAAACCGGGGAGCCGTTTTTT. It translates to CASSQDRTSQTGEPFF.

The V call is TRBV10-3, the J call TRBJ2-7, with TRBD2 as a possible D gene (6 bases). Germline V gives CDR1 ENHRY, CDR2 SYGVKD. This CDR3 is built from 15 residues. V lost 10 bases to trimming and J lost 5 bases, with 24 bases between them. DNA for the CDR3: TGTGCCACCTCCTCCGAGGGAGGAATAGTAGACGAGCAGTACTTC. Its translation: CATSSEGGIVDEQYF.

The gene calls are TRBV30 and TRBJ2-3, with 8 bases identical to TRBD2. The CDR3 is 13 amino acids. CDR1 GTSNPN and CDR2 SVGIG come from the germline V gene (reference sequence). Unmatched junction bases numbered 3, after V lost 5 bases and J lost 2 bases. CDR3 region: CAWGSGATDTQYF. In DNA, the CDR3 is TGTGCCTGGGGTAGCGGGGCCACAGATACGCAGTATTTT.

Only one count was recorded for this clone. This sequence joins TRBV9 and TRBJ1-6; 11 nucleotides match TRBD1. J lost 8 bases, V lost 4 bases, and 5 bases had no gene match. The CDR3 extends over 15 amino acids. The germline CDR1 and CDR2 sequences are SGDLS and YYNGEE. The CDR3 nucleotides read TGTGCCAGCAGCCCCGGGACAGGGGGTTATTCACCCCTCCACTTT. This sequence encodes CASSPGTGGYSPLHF.

The chain combines TRBV7-9 with TRBJ2-1; 8 bases align to TRBD2. The CDR3 extends over 14 amino acids. With V trimmed by 7 bases and J by 11 bases, 13 bases remained unmatched. The germline V gene encodes CDR1 SEHNR and CDR2 FQNEAQ (reference sequence). The CDR3 loop is CASNPGLEGEQQFF. CDR3 coding DNA: TGTGCCAGCAACCCGGGACTAGAGGGGGAGCAGCAGTTCTTC.

The chain joins TRBV7-8 to TRBJ2-1; TRBD2 matches at 7 bases. V was clipped by 3 bases and J by 5 bases; unmatched bases: 16. The germline V gene encodes CDR1 SGHVS and CDR2 FQNEAQ. The CDR3 is made up of 18 amino acids. This CDR3 reads CASSFSDRGTTSHNEQFF. Here the CDR3 DNA reads TGTGCCAGCAGCTTTAGCGATCGGGGGACTACCTCTCACAATGAGCAGTTCTTC.

The chain has TRBV27 and TRBJ2-1, with unresolved D. This CDR3 is 12 amino acids long. Trimming left V 5 bases short and J 9 bases short, with 11 bases between. Per germline, CDR1 MNHEY and CDR2 SMNVEV (reference sequence). Here the CDR3 DNA reads TGTGCCAGCAGTACCATAGCCGGTGAGCAGTTCTTC. This codes for CASSTIAGEQFF.

The rearrangement links TRBV5-6 to TRBJ2-3, with 10 bases lining up with TRBD2. V dropped 3 bases and J dropped 3; count of bases not matched to a gene: 10. This CDR3 comprises 17 residues. Germline CDR1 is SGHDT and CDR2 is YYEEEE. The CDR3 DNA reads TGTGCCAGCAGCTGGGGGCTAGCGGGAGAGGGGACAGATACGCAGTATTTT. Encoded protein: CASSWGLAGEGTDTQYF.

The chain joins TRBV6-1 to TRBJ2-4; 7 nucleotides match TRBD1. Germline assignment: CDR1 MNHNS and CDR2 SASEGT. The CDR3 covers 13 residues. With 7 bases clipped from V and 4 bases from J, the junction kept 4 bases outside the gene matches. In nucleotides, the CDR3 is TGTGCCAGCACTGGGACAGATAAAAACATTCAGTACTTC. The encoded protein is CASTGTDKNIQYF.

The CDR3 region has the DNA TGTGCCAGCTCACCAGCTGGAACCGGGACAGGCAATTCACCCCTCCACTTT. It encodes CASSPAGTGTGNSPLHF. This chain joins TRBV18 and TRBJ1-6, with 8 nucleotides matching TRBD1. CDR1 KGHSH and CDR2 LQKENI come from the germline V gene. The CDR3 sequence is 17 residues long. J gave up 7 bases and V 2 bases, and 10 bases lay outside the gene matches.

The chain joins TRBV27 to TRBJ2-5; 8 bases match TRBD1. Judging by the DNA end, TRBJ2-7 fits better; the J call may be wrong. Germline V gives CDR1 MNHEY, CDR2 SMNVEV (reference sequence). The CDR3 extends over 14 amino acids. This CDR3 is CASSPTGQAHEQYF. In DNA, the CDR3 is TGTGCCAGCAGTCCGACGGGACAGGCCCACGAGCAGTACTTC.

This clone was seen a handful of times. The V gene is TRBV12-5, the J gene TRBJ1-1; D uncertain. The CDR3 contains 12 residues. Looked up from germline, CDR1 is LGHNT and CDR2 is FRNRAP. V was trimmed by 1 base and J by 7 bases, leaving 7 bases between them. CDR3 sequence: CASGLGLYEAFF. CDR3 bases: TGTGCTAGTGGTTTGGGTCTTTATGAAGCTTTCTTT.

This chain connects TRBV4-1 to TRBJ2-3; 9 bases are a match to TRBD2. CDR3 length: 16 amino acids. Looked up from germline, CDR1 is MGHRA and CDR2 is YSYEKL. Losses at the gene ends were 0 bases for V and 8 bases for J; bases not matched to a gene: 9. CDR3 sequence (DNA): TGCGCCAGCAGCCAAGATAGGCGGGAGGGCCTAGGTACGCAGTATTTT. Protein: CASSQDRREGLGTQYF.

V is TRBV6-1 and J is TRBJ1-5, with D possibly being TRBD1 (5 bases). Germline V CDR1 and CDR2: MNHNS, SASEGT. V was pared by 2 bases and J by 5 bases, with 7 bases between. CDR3 length: 13 residues. The CDR3 bases are TGTGCCAGCAGTGAACCGGGGGATCAGCCCCAGCATTTT. Encoded protein: CASSEPGDQPQHF.

The rearrangement links TRBV20-1 to TRBJ1-4; D gene ambiguous. Trimming took off 6 bases at V and 4 bases at J, with 3 bases between the two ends. Germline CDR1 is DFQATT and CDR2 is SNEGSKA (reference sequence). The CDR3 loop spans 10 amino acids. CDR3 residues: CSAGNEKLFF. CDR3 sequence (DNA): TGCAGTGCCGGTAATGAAAAACTGTTTTTT.

The rearrangement links TRBV6-6 to TRBJ2-2; 7 nucleotides match TRBD2. This CDR3 has 15 residues. Germline lookup yields CDR1 MNHNY and CDR2 SVGAGI (reference sequence). Trimming removed 0 bases from V and 4 bases from J; junction bases left unmatched: 2. CDR3 nucleotides: TGTGCCAGCAGTTACTCGCCGGGGGGCACCGGGGAGCTGTTTTTT. Protein sequence: CASSYSPGGTGELFF.

This sequence joins TRBV6-1 and TRBJ2-1; 8 bases are shared with TRBD2. The V gene end was trimmed by 3 bases and the J gene end by 9 bases; junction bases not matched to a gene: 4. Germline V gene sequence: CDR1 MNHNS, CDR2 SASEGT. This CDR3 is built from 13 residues. CDR3 sequence reads: CASSETSAGEQFF. CDR3 coding DNA: TGTGCCAGCAGTGAGACTAGCGCAGGTGAGCAGTTCTTC.

The V and J genes are TRBV2 and TRBJ1-1, with a tentative D call TRBD1 (6 bases). The CDR3 has 14 amino acids. CDR1 and CDR2 from the germline V gene are SNHLY and FYNNEI. The V and J ends lost 8 bases and 1 base respectively, with 14 bases between them. The CDR3 DNA reads as TGTGCCAGCGCCTGGGGGCAGCCGAACACTGAAGCTTTCTTT. This codes for CASAWGQPNTEAFF. The full variable domain, in which reference TRBV2 and TRBJ1-1 provide the parts outside the CDR3, is EPEVTQTPSHQVTQMGQEVILRCVPISNHLYFYWYRQILGQKVEFLVSFYNNEISEKSEIFDDQFSVERPDGSNFTLKIRSTKLEDSAMYFCASAWGQPNTEAFFGQGTRLTVV.

A single count supports this clone. The gene calls are TRBV6-5 and TRBJ2-5, with no clear D. The J call could be wrong; TRBJ2-7 is a better fit for the DNA end. The CDR3 spans 15 residues. CDR1 and CDR2 (germline): MNHEY, SVGAGI. The DNA for the CDR3 is TGTGCCAGCAGTTACATGACACCACCAACCTACGAGCAGTACTTC. Encoded protein: CASSYMTPPTYEQYF.

The chain links TRBV2 to TRBJ1-1; unclear D gene. Germline lookup yields CDR1 SNHLY and CDR2 FYNNEI. This CDR3 is 14 amino acids long. V was pared by 6 bases and J by 1 base, with 12 bases between. In DNA, the CDR3 is TGTGCCAGCAGAAGTAGACTTGGGAACACTGAAGCTTTCTTT. It yields the protein CASRSRLGNTEAFF. Together with reference TRBV2 and TRBJ1-1, the CDR3 gives the full variable domain: EPEVTQTPSHQVTQMGQEVILRCVPISNHLYFYWYRQILGQKVEFLVSFYNNEISEKSEIFDDQFSVERPDGSNFTLKIRSTKLEDSAMYFCASRSRLGNTEAFFGQGTRLTVV.